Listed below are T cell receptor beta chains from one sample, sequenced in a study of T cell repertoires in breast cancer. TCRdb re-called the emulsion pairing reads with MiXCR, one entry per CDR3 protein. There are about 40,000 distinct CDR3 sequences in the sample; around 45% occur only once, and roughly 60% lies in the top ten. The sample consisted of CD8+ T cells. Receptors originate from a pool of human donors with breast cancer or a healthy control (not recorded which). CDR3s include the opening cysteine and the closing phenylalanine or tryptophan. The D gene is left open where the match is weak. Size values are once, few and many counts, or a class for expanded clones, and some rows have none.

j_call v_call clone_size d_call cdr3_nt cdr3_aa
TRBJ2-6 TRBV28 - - TGTGCCAGCAGGGAGGTCCAGGGACTCTCTGGGGCCAACGTCCTGACTTTC CASREVQGLSGANVLTF
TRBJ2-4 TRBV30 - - TGTGCCTGGAGTGTACGTAGGTGGGACATTCAGTACTTC CAWSVRRWDIQYF
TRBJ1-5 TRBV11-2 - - TGTGCCAGCAGCTCGGGGGGGGCCCAGCATTTT CASSSGGAQHF
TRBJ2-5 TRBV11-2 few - TGTGCCAGCAGCTTAGGACGGGGAGAGACCCAGTACTTC CASSLGRGETQYF
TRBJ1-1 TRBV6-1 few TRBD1 TGTGCCAGCAGAGGAGACAGGGGTACCGCTGAAGCTTTCTTT CASRGDRGTAEAFF
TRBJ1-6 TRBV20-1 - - TGCAGTGGGGGAAGAAGGACCGCTAATTCACCCCTCCACTTT CSGGRRTANSPLHF
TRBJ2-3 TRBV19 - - TGTGCCAGTAGCGGCCCGGGGGCCGCGGATACGCAGTATTTT CASSGPGAADTQYF
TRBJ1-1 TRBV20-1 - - TGCAGTGCTAGATTTGGGGGTAACACTGAAGCTTTCTTT CSARFGGNTEAFF
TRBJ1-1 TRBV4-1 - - TGCGCCAGCAGTTTGAGGGAGATAAACACTGAAGCTTTCTTT CASSLREINTEAFF
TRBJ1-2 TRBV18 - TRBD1 TGTGCCAGCTCACCACTCGGACAGGGGGAGTATAACTATTATGGCTACACCTTC CASSPLGQGEYNYYGYTF
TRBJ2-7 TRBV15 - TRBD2 TGTGCCACAGCCGGGACTAGCGGGGACTACGAGCAGTACTTC CATAGTSGDYEQYF
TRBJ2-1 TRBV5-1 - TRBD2 TGCGCCAGCAGCTTGACGGGACTAGCTCCCGATGAGCAGTTCTTC CASSLTGLAPDEQFF
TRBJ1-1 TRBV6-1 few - TGTGCCAGCAGTGATCTATCCAGGAACACTGAAGCTTTCTTT CASSDLSRNTEAFF
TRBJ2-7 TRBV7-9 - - TGTGCCAGCAGCCCCAAGGGGAGGCCCCTTTCGCACGAGCAGTACTTC CASSPKGRPLSHEQYF
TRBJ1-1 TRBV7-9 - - TGTGCCGGCAACCCCGAGGGGGGCACTGAAGCTTTCTTT CAGNPEGGTEAFF
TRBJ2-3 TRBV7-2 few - TGTGCCAGCAAAAACGGTAGCACAGATACGCAGTATTTT CASKNGSTDTQYF
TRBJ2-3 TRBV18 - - TGTGCCAGCTCACCACCGCACCTGGCTAGCACAGATACGCAGTATTTT CASSPPHLASTDTQYF
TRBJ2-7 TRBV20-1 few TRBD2 TGCAGTGCTAGAGATCCTACTAGCGGGACCTACGAGCAGTACTTC CSARDPTSGTYEQYF
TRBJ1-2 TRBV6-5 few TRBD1 TGTGCCAGCAGAAAGGGACAGTCTTATGGCTACACCTTC CASRKGQSYGYTF
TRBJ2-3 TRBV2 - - TGTGCCAGCAGTGTGGGTCGGGACGCAGATACGCAGTATTTT CASSVGRDADTQYF
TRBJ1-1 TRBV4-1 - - TGCGCCAGCAGTCGCAGGGCGGATTGGACTGAAGCTTTCTTT CASSRRADWTEAFF
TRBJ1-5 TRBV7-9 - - TGTGCCAGCAGCTTAGTCGGTACAGATACGCAGCATTTT CASSLVGTDTQHF
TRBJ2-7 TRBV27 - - TGTGCCAGCAGTTGGAGCAGGGATGCCTACGAGCAGTACTTC CASSWSRDAYEQYF
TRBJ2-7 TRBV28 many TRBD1 TGTGCCAGCACCGGACAGGGGGCATCCTACGAGCAGTACTTC CASTGQGASYEQYF
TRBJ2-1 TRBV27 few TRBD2 TGTGCCAGCAGTCCGGGGACTAGCGGGAGTAGGAATGAGCAGTTCTTC CASSPGTSGSRNEQFF
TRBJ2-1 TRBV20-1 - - TGCAGTGGCCCGGATCAGGGCAATGAGCAGTTCTTC CSGPDQGNEQFF
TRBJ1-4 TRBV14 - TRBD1 TGTGCCAGCAGCCTGTGGACAGGCGCTAATGAAAAACTGTTTTTT CASSLWTGANEKLFF
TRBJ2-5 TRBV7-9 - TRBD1 TGTGCCAGCAGCTCATTGGACAGGGGACTCCAAGAGACCCAGTACTTC CASSSLDRGLQETQYF
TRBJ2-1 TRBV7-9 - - TGTGCCAGCAGCTTAGAGCAGATAGGGAGCAATGAGCAGTTCTTC CASSLEQIGSNEQFF
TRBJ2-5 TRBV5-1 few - TGCGCCAGCAGCGGGGACTTCGAGACCCAGTACTTC CASSGDFETQYF
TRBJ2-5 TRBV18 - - TGTGCCAGCTCACCAGGGCAGACCCAGTACTTC CASSPGQTQYF
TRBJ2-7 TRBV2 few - TGTGCCAGCAGTCCCATGCCCCGGGGTTCCTACGAGCAGTACTTC CASSPMPRGSYEQYF
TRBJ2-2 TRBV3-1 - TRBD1 TGTGCCAGCGGCCAACAGGGGTTGTACGGGGAGCTGTTTTTT CASGQQGLYGELFF
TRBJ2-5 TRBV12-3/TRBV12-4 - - TGTGCCAGCAGTTTCCGTGGGTCAGGAGAGACCCAGTACTTC CASSFRGSGETQYF
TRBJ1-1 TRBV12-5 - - TGTGCTAGTGGATCGTGGGTGGAGAACACCGAAGCTTTCTTT CASGSWVENTEAFF